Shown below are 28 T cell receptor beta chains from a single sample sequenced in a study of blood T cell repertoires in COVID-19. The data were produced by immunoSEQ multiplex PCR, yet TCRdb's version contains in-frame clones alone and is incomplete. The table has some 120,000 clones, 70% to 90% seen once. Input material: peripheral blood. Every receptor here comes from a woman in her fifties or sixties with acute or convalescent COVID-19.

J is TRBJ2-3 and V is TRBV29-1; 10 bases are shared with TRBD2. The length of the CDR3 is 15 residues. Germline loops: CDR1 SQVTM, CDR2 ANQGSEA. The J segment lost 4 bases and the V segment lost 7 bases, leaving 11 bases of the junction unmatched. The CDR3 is CSAPPAGGRADTQYF. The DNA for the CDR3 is TGCAGCGCCCCCCCAGCGGGAGGGCGGGCAGATACGCAGTATTTT.

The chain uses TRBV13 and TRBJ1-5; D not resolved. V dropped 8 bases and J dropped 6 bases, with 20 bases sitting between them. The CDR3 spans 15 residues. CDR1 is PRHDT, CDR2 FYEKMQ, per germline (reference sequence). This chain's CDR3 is CASQRGGNGGQPQHF. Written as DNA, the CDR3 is TGTGCCAGCCAACGGGGAGGAAACGGTGGTCAGCCCCAGCATTTT. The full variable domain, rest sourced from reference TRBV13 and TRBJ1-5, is AAGVIQSPRHLIKEKRETATLKCYPIPRHDTVYWYQQGPGQDPQFLISFYEKMQSDKGSIPDRFSAQQFSDYHSELNMSSLELGDSALYFCASQRGGNGGQPQHFGDGTRLSIL.

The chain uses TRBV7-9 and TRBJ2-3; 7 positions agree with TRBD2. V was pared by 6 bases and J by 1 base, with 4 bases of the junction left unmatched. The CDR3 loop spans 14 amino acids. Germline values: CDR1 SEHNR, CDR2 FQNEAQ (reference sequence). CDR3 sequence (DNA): TGTGCCAGCAGATATCTAGCGGGCACAGATACGCAGTATTTT. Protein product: CASRYLAGTDTQYF.

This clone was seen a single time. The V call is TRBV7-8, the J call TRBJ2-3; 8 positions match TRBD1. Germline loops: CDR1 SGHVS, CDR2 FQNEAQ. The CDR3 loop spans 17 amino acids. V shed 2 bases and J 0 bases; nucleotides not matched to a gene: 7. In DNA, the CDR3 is TGTGCCAGCAGCTTAAATCAGGGGGCGACTAGCACAGATACGCAGTATTTT. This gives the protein CASSLNQGATSTDTQYF.

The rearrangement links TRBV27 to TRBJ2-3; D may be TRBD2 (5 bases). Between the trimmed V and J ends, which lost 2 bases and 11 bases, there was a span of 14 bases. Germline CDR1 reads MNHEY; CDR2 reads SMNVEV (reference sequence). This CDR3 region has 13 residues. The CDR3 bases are TGTGCCAGCAGTTTAGTTTGGGCAGGACTGCAGTATTTT. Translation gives CASSLVWAGLQYF.

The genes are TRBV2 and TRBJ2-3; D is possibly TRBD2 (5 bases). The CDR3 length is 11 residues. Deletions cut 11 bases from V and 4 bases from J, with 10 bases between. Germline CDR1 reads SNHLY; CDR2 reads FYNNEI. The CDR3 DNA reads TGTGCCGGGAGTCGGGCAGATACGCAGTATTTT. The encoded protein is CAGSRADTQYF.

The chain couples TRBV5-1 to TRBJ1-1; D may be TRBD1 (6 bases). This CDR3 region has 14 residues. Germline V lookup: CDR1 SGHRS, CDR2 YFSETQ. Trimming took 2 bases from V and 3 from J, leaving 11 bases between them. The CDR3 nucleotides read TGCGCCAGCAGCTTACAGGGAGGGGACACTGAAGCTTTCTTT. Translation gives CASSLQGGDTEAFF.

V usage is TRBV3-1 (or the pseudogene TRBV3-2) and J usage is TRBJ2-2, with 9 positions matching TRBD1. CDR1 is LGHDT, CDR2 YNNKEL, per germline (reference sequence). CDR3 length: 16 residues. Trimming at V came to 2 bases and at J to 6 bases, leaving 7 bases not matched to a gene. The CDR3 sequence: CASSQTGGRVAGELFF. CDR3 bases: TGTGCCAGCAGCCAAACAGGGGGCAGGGTGGCCGGGGAGCTGTTTTTT.

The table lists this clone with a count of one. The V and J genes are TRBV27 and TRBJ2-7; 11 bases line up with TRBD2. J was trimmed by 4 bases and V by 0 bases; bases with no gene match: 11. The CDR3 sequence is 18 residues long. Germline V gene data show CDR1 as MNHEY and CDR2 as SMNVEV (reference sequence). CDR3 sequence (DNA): TGTGCCAGCAGTTTATCCTTGATGCGGGGACTAGCGGCTTACGAGCAGTACGTC. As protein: CASSLSLMRGLAAYEQYV.

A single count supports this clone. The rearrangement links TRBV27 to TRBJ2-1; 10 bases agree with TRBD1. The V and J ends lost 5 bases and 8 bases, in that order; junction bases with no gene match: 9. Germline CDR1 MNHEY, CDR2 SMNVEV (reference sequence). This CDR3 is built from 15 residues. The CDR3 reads CASSASTGGIDEQFF. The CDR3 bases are TGTGCCAGCAGTGCCTCGACAGGGGGCATCGATGAGCAGTTCTTC.

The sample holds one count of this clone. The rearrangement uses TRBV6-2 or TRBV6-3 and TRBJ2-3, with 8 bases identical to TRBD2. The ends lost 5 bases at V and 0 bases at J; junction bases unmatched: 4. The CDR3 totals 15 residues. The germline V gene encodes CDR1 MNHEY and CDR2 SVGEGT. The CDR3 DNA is TGTGCCAGCAGTATAAGACTAGCGAGCACAGATACGCAGTATTTT. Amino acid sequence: CASSIRLASTDTQYF.

The CDR3 reads CASSLVNDNEQFF. As DNA, the CDR3 is TGTGCCAGCTCCCTAGTTAATGACAATGAGCAGTTCTTC. This rearrangement joins TRBV18 to TRBJ2-1; the D is unclear. Trimming shortened V by 6 bases and J by 5 bases, and 11 bases separated the two germline ends. The CDR3 has 13 amino acids. CDR1 and CDR2 (germline): KGHSH, LQKENI. The complete variable domain, with remaining parts taken from reference TRBV18 and TRBJ2-1, reads NAGVMQNPRHLVRRRGQEARLRCSPMKGHSHVYWYRQLPEEGLKFMVYLQKENIIDESGMPKERFSAEFPKEGPSILRIQQVVRGDSAAYFCASSLVNDNEQFFGPGTRLTVL.

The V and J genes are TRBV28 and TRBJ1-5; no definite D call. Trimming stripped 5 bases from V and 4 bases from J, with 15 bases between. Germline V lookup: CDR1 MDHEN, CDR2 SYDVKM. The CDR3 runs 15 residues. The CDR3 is CASSTPPGVNQPQHF. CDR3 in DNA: TGTGCCAGCAGTACTCCGCCCGGAGTAAATCAGCCCCAGCATTTT.

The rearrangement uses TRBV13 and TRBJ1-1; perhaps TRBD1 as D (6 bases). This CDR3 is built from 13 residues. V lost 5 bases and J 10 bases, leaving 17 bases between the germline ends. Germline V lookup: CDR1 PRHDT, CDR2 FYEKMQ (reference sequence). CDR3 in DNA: TGTGCCAGCAGCCTACGCTCGGACAGCGGAGCTTTCTTT. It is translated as CASSLRSDSGAFF.

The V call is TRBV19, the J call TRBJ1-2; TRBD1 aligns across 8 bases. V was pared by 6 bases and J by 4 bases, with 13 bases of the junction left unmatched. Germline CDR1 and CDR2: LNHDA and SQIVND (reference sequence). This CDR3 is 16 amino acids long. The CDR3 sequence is CASSNGGTGPVYGYTF. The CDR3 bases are TGTGCCAGTAGCAACGGGGGGACAGGCCCAGTCTATGGCTACACCTTC.

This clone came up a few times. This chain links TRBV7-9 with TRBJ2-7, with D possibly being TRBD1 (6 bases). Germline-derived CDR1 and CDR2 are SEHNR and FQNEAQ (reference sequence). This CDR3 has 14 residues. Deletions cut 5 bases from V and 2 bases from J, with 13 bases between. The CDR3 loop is CASSPPGETYEQYF. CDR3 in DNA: TGTGCCAGCAGCCCCCCAGGGGAAACCTACGAGCAGTACTTC.

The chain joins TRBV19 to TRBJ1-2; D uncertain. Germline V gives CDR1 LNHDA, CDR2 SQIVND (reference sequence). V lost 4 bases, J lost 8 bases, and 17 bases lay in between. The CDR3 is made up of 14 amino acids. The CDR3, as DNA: TGTGCCAGTAGTACTCCGACCCGGTCGGGGGGCTACACCTTC. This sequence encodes CASSTPTRSGGYTF.

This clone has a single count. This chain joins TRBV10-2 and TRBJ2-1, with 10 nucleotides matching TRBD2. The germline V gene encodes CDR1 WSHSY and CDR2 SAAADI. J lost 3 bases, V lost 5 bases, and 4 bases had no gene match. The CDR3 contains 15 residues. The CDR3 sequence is CASSRTSGVYNEQFF. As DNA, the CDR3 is TGCGCCAGCAGTAGGACTAGCGGAGTCTACAATGAGCAGTTCTTC.

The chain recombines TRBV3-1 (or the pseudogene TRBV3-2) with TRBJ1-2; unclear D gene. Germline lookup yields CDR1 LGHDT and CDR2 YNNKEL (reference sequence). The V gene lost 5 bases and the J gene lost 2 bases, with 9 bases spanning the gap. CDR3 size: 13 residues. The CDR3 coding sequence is TGTGCCAGCAGCGAGATAGAAAACTATGGCTACACCTTC. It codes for CASSEIENYGYTF.

CDR3 sequence reads: CASGGLANTGELFF. For the CDR3, the DNA is TGTGCCAGCGGAGGACTAGCTAACACCGGGGAGCTGTTTTTT. The chain links TRBV28 to TRBJ2-2; 8 positions agree with TRBD2. With V trimmed by 8 bases and J by 2 bases, 4 bases remained unmatched. The CDR3 has 14 amino acids. The germline CDR1 and CDR2 sequences are MDHEN and SYDVKM. The variable domain in full, with the rest retrieved from reference TRBV28 and TRBJ2-2, is DVKVTQSSRYLVKRTGEKVFLECVQDMDHENMFWYRQDPGLGLRLIYFSYDVKMKEKGDIPEGYSVSREKKERFSLILESASTNQTSMYLCASGGLANTGELFFGEGSRLTVL.

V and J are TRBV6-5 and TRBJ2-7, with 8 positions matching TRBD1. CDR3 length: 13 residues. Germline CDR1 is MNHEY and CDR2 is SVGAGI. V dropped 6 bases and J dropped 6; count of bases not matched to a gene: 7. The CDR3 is CASRGQGRREQYF. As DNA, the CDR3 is TGTGCCAGCAGAGGACAGGGAAGGCGCGAGCAGTACTTC.

The CDR3 nucleotides are TGTGCCAGCAGTGAACGTCTAGCGGGACAAGAGACCCAGTACTTC. This encodes CASSERLAGQETQYF. V is TRBV2 and J is TRBJ2-5, with 9 bases lining up with TRBD2. V lost 2 bases and J lost 2; bases outside the gene matches: 3. This CDR3 is built from 15 residues. CDR1 and CDR2 from the germline V gene are SNHLY and FYNNEI.

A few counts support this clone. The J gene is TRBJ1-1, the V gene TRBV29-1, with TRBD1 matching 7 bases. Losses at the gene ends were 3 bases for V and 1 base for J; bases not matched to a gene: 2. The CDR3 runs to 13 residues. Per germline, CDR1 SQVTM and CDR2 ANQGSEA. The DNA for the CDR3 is TGCAGCGTTGAGGGACAGACGAACACTGAAGCTTTCTTT. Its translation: CSVEGQTNTEAFF.

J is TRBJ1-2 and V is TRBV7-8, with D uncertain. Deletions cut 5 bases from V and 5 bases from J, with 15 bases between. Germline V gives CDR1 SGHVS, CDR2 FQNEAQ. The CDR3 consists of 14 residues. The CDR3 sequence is CASSRSGRDYGYTF. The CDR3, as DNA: TGTGCCAGCAGCCGGTCCGGGAGGGATTATGGCTACACCTTC.

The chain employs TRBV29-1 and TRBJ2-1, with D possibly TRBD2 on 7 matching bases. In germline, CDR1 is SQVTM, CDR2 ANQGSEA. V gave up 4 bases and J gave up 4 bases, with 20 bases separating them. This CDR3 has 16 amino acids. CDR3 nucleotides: TGCAGCGTTGTGGGGGGGGCCGTCGGATCATACAATGAGCAGTTCTTC. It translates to CSVVGGAVGSYNEQFF.

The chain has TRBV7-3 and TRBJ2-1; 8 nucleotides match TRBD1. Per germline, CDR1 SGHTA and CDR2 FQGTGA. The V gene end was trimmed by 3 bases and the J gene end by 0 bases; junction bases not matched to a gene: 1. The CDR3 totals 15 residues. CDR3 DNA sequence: TGTGCCAGCAGCTTCGACAGGGGCTCCTACAATGAGCAGTTCTTC. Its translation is CASSFDRGSYNEQFF.

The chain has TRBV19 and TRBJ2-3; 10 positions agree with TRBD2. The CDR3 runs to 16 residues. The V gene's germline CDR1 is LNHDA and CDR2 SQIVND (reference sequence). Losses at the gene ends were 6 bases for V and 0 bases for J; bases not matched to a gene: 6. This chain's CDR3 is CASRLAGDSSTDTQYF. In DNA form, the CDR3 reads TGTGCCAGTAGGCTAGCGGGAGATAGCAGCACAGATACGCAGTATTTT.

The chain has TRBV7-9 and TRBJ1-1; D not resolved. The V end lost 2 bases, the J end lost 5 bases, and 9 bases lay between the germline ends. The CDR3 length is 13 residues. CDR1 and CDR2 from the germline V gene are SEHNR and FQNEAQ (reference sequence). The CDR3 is CASSLQVGTEAFF. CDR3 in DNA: TGTGCCAGCAGCTTACAGGTTGGGACTGAAGCTTTCTTT.